This passage covers 14 T cell receptor beta chains from one sample sequenced in a study of shared clonotypes between healthy human individuals. Assay: immunoSEQ multiplex PCR; the TCRdb copy retains only in-frame clones and omits some. The sample lists some 360,000 clones; 70% to 75% were seen once. Sequenced input: memory CD4+ T cells sorted from blood. Subset indicated: CD45RA-negative fraction. The receptors originated from a man under 40 in good health.

The gene calls are TRBV27 and TRBJ2-7; 8 nucleotides align to TRBD2. Germline V gives CDR1 MNHEY, CDR2 SMNVEV (reference sequence). The CDR3 has 19 amino acids. V was pared by 5 bases and J by 3 bases, with 21 bases of the junction left unmatched. CDR3 protein: CASSLFSPSVAGTYYEQYF. As DNA, the CDR3 is TGTGCCAGCAGTCTATTTTCCCCTAGCGTAGCGGGGACTTACTACGAGCAGTACTTC.

This clone was found a few times. The chain carries TRBV19 and TRBJ2-7; 13 bases align to TRBD2. The CDR3 is made up of 14 amino acids. With 5 bases clipped from V and 6 bases from J, the junction kept 4 bases outside the gene matches. CDR1 is LNHDA, CDR2 SQIVND, per germline (reference sequence). DNA of the CDR3: TGTGCCAGTAGTGGACTAGCGGGAGCTGTCGAGCAGTACTTC. Its translation: CASSGLAGAVEQYF.

The chain couples TRBV5-5 to TRBJ1-3; the D is unclear. CDR3 length: 16 amino acids. Trimming cost V 4 bases and J 0 bases, with 14 bases left between them. Germline V gives CDR1 SGHKS, CDR2 YYEKEE (reference sequence). DNA for the CDR3: TGTGCCAGCAGCCCCGCCGACACGAGCTCTGGAAACACCATATATTTT. Translated, it gives CASSPADTSSGNTIYF.

This clone was observed at least ten times. The V and J genes are TRBV29-1 and TRBJ2-5, with TRBD1 matching over 9 bases. This CDR3 has 13 amino acids. With 7 bases clipped from V and 7 bases from J, the junction kept 10 bases outside the gene matches. CDR1 and CDR2 (germline): SQVTM, ANQGSEA. This CDR3 is CSDQTGGAGTQYF. Here the CDR3 DNA reads TGCAGCGACCAGACAGGGGGGGCAGGGACCCAGTACTTC.

This clone was found a few times. One end of the junction fails to match germline, which may point to a read error. The chain combines TRBV7-3 with TRBJ2-7, with D maybe TRBD2 (6 bases). There are 13 residues in the CDR3. In germline, CDR1 is SGHTA, CDR2 FQGTGA. CDR3: CASSLTARAGRHF. In DNA form, the CDR3 reads TGTGCCAGCAGCTTAACAGCGCGGGCAGGGAGGCACTTC.

For the CDR3, the DNA is TGTGCCACCCGCGGGTCGGGAGGCAACACTGAAGCTTTCTTT. This translates into CATRGSGGNTEAFF. This sequence joins TRBV10-3 and TRBJ1-1; no firm D call. Germline V CDR1 and CDR2: ENHRY, SYGVKD. CDR3 length: 14 amino acids. Trimming left V 10 bases short and J 2 bases short, with 17 bases between.

This rearrangement joins TRBV28 to TRBJ1-1; 7 bases match TRBD1. This CDR3 comprises 15 residues. CDR1 and CDR2 from the germline V gene are MDHEN and SYDVKM. Germline trimming cut 5 bases from V and 0 bases from J; bases unmatched to any gene: 6. CDR3 in DNA: TGTGCCAGCAGTCAGCCACAGGGGATGAACACTGAAGCTTTCTTT. This translates into CASSQPQGMNTEAFF.

The rearrangement joins TRBV7-2 to TRBJ1-2; 10 bases are shared with TRBD1. Trimming at V came to 3 bases and at J to 8 bases, leaving 6 bases not matched to a gene. This CDR3 comprises 14 residues. Germline V gene lookup returns CDR1 SGHTA and CDR2 FQGNSA. The CDR3 loop reads CASSLRDRGRGYTF. The CDR3 bases are TGTGCCAGCAGCTTGAGAGACAGGGGGCGAGGCTACACCTTC.

The CDR3 bases are TGTGCCAGCTCCACCTTCGGCGGAAACACCATATATTTT. Its translation is CASSTFGGNTIYF. The chain links TRBV2 to TRBJ1-3; no definite D call. With 8 bases removed from V and 4 bases from J, the gap between germline ends came to 12 bases. The CDR3 covers 13 residues. Germline V gives CDR1 SNHLY, CDR2 FYNNEI.

This sequence joins TRBV19 and TRBJ2-1; the D is unclear. The germline CDR1 and CDR2 sequences are LNHDA and SQIVND (reference sequence). The germline V and J ends were trimmed by 3 bases and 5 bases, with 17 bases remaining between them. There are 16 residues in the CDR3. CDR3 protein: CASSIGSGVGNNEQFF. CDR3 DNA sequence: TGTGCCAGTAGTATTGGATCGGGCGTAGGTAACAATGAGCAGTTCTTC.

V and J are TRBV4-1 and TRBJ2-7; 10 bases agree with TRBD2. The CDR3 contains 18 residues. The junction had 13 bases not matched to a gene; V was cut back by 2 bases and J by 3 bases. Germline CDR1 is MGHRA and CDR2 is YSYEKL. CDR3 coding DNA: TGCGCCAGCAGCCAATTACCTAGCGGGAGCTCGGCTTTCTACGAGCAGTACTTC. Protein: CASSQLPSGSSAFYEQYF.

The rearrangement links TRBV28 to TRBJ2-3, with 7 bases matching TRBD2. Unmatched junction bases numbered 15, after V lost 5 bases and J lost 4 bases. Germline V gives CDR1 MDHEN, CDR2 SYDVKM. This CDR3 region has 17 residues. CDR3 in DNA: TGTGCCAGCAGTGCTAGCTGGGGAGCGGGAACGCCAGATACGCAGTATTTT. Its protein is CASSASWGAGTPDTQYF.

The chain couples TRBV5-4 to TRBJ1-5; D unclear. CDR3 length equals 14 residues. Deletions cut 4 bases from V and 2 bases from J, with 10 bases between. Germline V gives CDR1 SGHNT, CDR2 YYREEE (reference sequence). The CDR3 loop is CASSRDRGNQPQHF. DNA of the CDR3: TGTGCCAGCAGCCGCGATAGGGGCAATCAGCCCCAGCATTTT.

This chain links TRBV28 with TRBJ2-1, with D perhaps TRBD2 (6 bases). V was trimmed by 6 bases and J by 6 bases, leaving 18 bases between them. CDR3 length equals 15 residues. CDR1 is MDHEN, CDR2 SYDVKM, per germline. This CDR3 reads CASSQFTDGSNEQFF. For the CDR3, the DNA is TGTGCCAGCAGCCAATTTACGGACGGGAGCAATGAGCAGTTCTTC.